This T cell receptor (beta chain) derives from a study of breast tumors, draining lymph nodes, adjacent tissues. Between the trimmed V and J ends, which lost 4 bases and 0 bases, there was a span of 5 bases. This CDR3 has 13 amino acids. Germline V gene sequence: CDR1 SGHDN, CDR2 FVKESK. A single record per CDR3 protein comes from TCRdb applying MiXCR to the multiplex PCR reads. The repertoire holds tens of thousands of distinct CDR3 sequences, with 68% as singletons. The sequence came from a female donor with breast cancer. Some clones in this sample may be carry-over from other donors' samples. The chain couples TRBV14 to TRBJ2-3; no reliable D call. Material: tumor-adjacent breast tissue. CDR3 in amino acids: CASSRLSTDTQYF. CDR3 sequence (DNA): TGTGCCAGCAGCCGTCTCAGCACAGATACGCAGTATTTT.